The T cell receptor (beta chain) described here comes from a study of blood T cell repertoires in COVID-19. This clone was seen a handful of times. Method: immunoSEQ multiplex PCR; TCRdb's copy keeps in-frame clones and lacks some. Of roughly 100,000 clones listed, roughly 80% are singletons. Between the trimmed V and J ends, which lost 4 bases and 0 bases, there was a span of 4 bases. Germline loops: CDR1 SQVTM, CDR2 ANQGSEA. This CDR3 is 13 amino acids long. The chain couples TRBV29-1 to TRBJ2-6; D is unclear. Sequencing used peripheral blood. The TCR sequence derives from a woman between 70 and 85 years old with acute or convalescent COVID-19. The CDR3 here is CSVAFSGANVLTF. The CDR3 DNA is TGCAGCGTTGCTTTCTCTGGGGCCAACGTCCTGACTTTC.